What follows are 22 T cell receptor beta chains derived from one specimen sequenced in a study of blood T cell repertoires in COVID-19. Clones were sequenced by immunoSEQ multiplex PCR, and TCRdb holds only the in-frame ones, with some missing. This table has 180,000 or so clones, around four fifths appearing once. Specimen: PBMCs or T cells enriched from blood (not recorded which). The receptor source for this set is a woman between 45 and 65 years old in a cohort exposed to, infected with or recovered from COVID-19 (not recorded which).

The V and J genes are TRBV5-1 and TRBJ2-3; 11 nucleotides agree with TRBD1. CDR3 length equals 14 residues. In germline, CDR1 is SGHRS, CDR2 YFSETQ. Trimming at V came to 3 bases and at J to 9 bases, leaving 6 bases not matched to a gene. CDR3 coding DNA: TGCGCCAGCAGCTCACCGGGACAGGGGGGCACGCAGTATTTT. Translated, it gives CASSSPGQGGTQYF.

This chain links TRBV27 with TRBJ2-3, with D possibly matching TRBD2 (5 bases). V shed 5 bases and J shed 6 bases, with 15 bases lying between them. CDR3 length: 14 amino acids. Germline V lookup: CDR1 MNHEY, CDR2 SMNVEV (reference sequence). This chain's CDR3 is CASSLTLSGDTQYF. CDR3 nucleotide sequence: TGTGCCAGCAGTCTTACCCTATCGGGGGATACGCAGTATTTT.

The gene calls are TRBV7-8 and TRBJ2-1; maybe TRBD2 (6 bases). V lost 7 bases, J lost 8 bases, and 18 bases lay in between. CDR1 and CDR2 from the germline V gene are SGHVS and FQNEAQ. This CDR3 region has 14 residues. The CDR3 here is CASTARGFADEQFF. In DNA, the CDR3 is TGTGCCAGCACCGCTCGGGGGTTCGCGGATGAGCAGTTCTTC.

The chain has TRBV7-2 and TRBJ2-3; TRBD2 might be the D (5 bases). The CDR3 length is 17 residues. The germline V gene has CDR1 SGHTA and CDR2 FQGNSA. Trimming cost V 0 bases and J 5 bases, with 18 bases left between them. CDR3 coding DNA: TGTGCCAGCAGCTTAGCGGTCGGACTCCTGTCAAGAGATACGCAGTATTTT. It codes for CASSLAVGLLSRDTQYF.

This chain connects TRBV3-1 (or the pseudogene TRBV3-2) to TRBJ2-5, with 13 bases that match TRBD2. With 4 bases clipped from V and 5 bases from J, the junction kept 10 bases outside the gene matches. The CDR3 is 17 amino acids. In germline, CDR1 is LGHDT, CDR2 YNNKEL (reference sequence). The CDR3 DNA follows: TGTGCCAGCAGCCTCTACACTAGCGGGGGGGCCGGCGAGACCCAGTACTTC. Residues: CASSLYTSGGAGETQYF.

This chain joins TRBV6-5 and TRBJ2-7, with D unresolved. CDR1 MNHEY and CDR2 SVGAGI come from the germline V gene. The germline V and J ends were trimmed by 2 bases and 3 bases, with 8 bases remaining between them. CDR3 length: 13 residues. The DNA of the CDR3 is TGTGCCAGCAGTTACGGGCAGAACTACGAGCAGTACTTC. It is translated as CASSYGQNYEQYF.

V and J are TRBV28 and TRBJ1-1; 9 nucleotides match TRBD1. V shed 5 bases, J shed 5 bases, and the junction held 6 bases outside the gene matches. The CDR3 has 14 amino acids. In germline, CDR1 is MDHEN, CDR2 SYDVKM. CDR3 residues: CASSRGTGQTEAFF. The DNA for the CDR3 is TGTGCCAGCAGTCGCGGGACAGGGCAGACTGAAGCTTTCTTT.

The chain joins TRBV18 to TRBJ1-2, with D unclear. This CDR3 is built from 14 residues. V was clipped by 3 bases and J by 4 bases, with 12 bases between them. CDR1 and CDR2 (germline): KGHSH, LQKENI. In DNA, the CDR3 is TGTGCCAGCTCACCTCCCACAGAACCCTATGGCTACACCTTC. Amino acid sequence: CASSPPTEPYGYTF.

V usage is TRBV9 and J usage is TRBJ2-2, with D possibly TRBD2 on 6 matching bases. CDR1 is SGDLS, CDR2 YYNGEE, per germline. Trimming cost V 0 bases and J 6 bases, with 15 bases left between them. The CDR3 spans 16 residues. CDR3 sequence: CASSVAGTQKAGELFF. The DNA for the CDR3 is TGTGCCAGCAGCGTAGCCGGGACTCAGAAGGCCGGGGAGCTGTTTTTT.

This chain connects TRBV28 to TRBJ2-1, with 8 bases matching TRBD2. Germline V gene data show CDR1 as MDHEN and CDR2 as SYDVKM. The CDR3 runs to 14 residues. J gave up 7 bases and V 8 bases, and 10 bases lay outside the gene matches. The CDR3 sequence: CASAPGLVVNEQFF. Written as DNA, the CDR3 is TGTGCCAGCGCCCCGGGACTAGTGGTGAATGAGCAGTTCTTC.

This chain connects TRBV28 to TRBJ2-7; 9 bases agree with TRBD1. The CDR3 length is 16 residues. From germline, CDR1 is MDHEN and CDR2 SYDVKM. V shed 6 bases, J shed 4 bases, and the junction held 13 bases outside the gene matches. Here the CDR3 reads CASSQTGGRGFYEQYF. Written as DNA, the CDR3 is TGTGCCAGCAGCCAGACAGGGGGGAGGGGTTTTTACGAGCAGTACTTC.

This clone was detected once. V and J are TRBV19 and TRBJ1-1; 8 bases line up with TRBD1. The CDR3 runs 14 residues. Germline V gene data show CDR1 as LNHDA and CDR2 as SQIVND (reference sequence). V trimming: 10 bases; J trimming: 2 bases; junction bases outside the gene matches: 9. The CDR3 bases are TGTGCCACTGGTGTGACAGGGGCCAACACTGAAGCTTTCTTT. It yields the protein CATGVTGANTEAFF. Combining the CDR3 with reference TRBV19 and TRBJ1-1 gives the whole variable domain DGGITQSPKYLFRKEGQNVTLSCEQNLNHDAMYWYRQDPGQGLRLIYYSQIVNDFQKGDIAEGYSVSREKKESFPLTVTSAQKNPTAFYLCATGVTGANTEAFFGQGTRLTVV.

This clone appeared many times. The rearrangement links TRBV7-9 to TRBJ2-3; TRBD2 matches 8 bases. Per the germline V gene, CDR1 is SEHNR and CDR2 is FQNEAQ (reference sequence). The CDR3 extends over 16 amino acids. V gave up 0 bases and J gave up 2 bases; unmatched junction bases: 4. In DNA, the CDR3 is TGTGCCAGCAGCTTAGCTCGTAGCGGGGACACAGATACGCAGTATTTT. This codes for CASSLARSGDTDTQYF.

The rearrangement links TRBV6-1 to TRBJ1-6; a weak D match, TRBD1 (6 bases). Looked up from germline, CDR1 is MNHNS and CDR2 is SASEGT. V was clipped by 2 bases and J by 7 bases, with 12 bases between them. This CDR3 has 15 residues. CDR3 nucleotide sequence: TGTGCCAGCAGTGAACAGGGGTTAGGAAATTCACCCCTCCACTTT. It encodes CASSEQGLGNSPLHF.

Of note for this clone: Other DNA sequences within the sample encode an identical CDR3. V and J are TRBV12-3 or TRBV12-4 and TRBJ1-5; 9 bases agree with TRBD1. The CDR3 contains 13 residues. J gave up 6 bases and V 5 bases, and 2 bases lay outside the gene matches. The CDR3, as DNA: TGTGCCAGCAGTGCGACAGGGGGTCAGCCCCAGCATTTT. Encoded protein: CASSATGGQPQHF.

Worth noting for this clone: Mismatch with germline at one junction end may stem from a read error. The chain combines TRBV29-1 with TRBJ1-2, with TRBD1 identical over 7 bases. This CDR3 has 14 amino acids. From germline, CDR1 is SQVTM and CDR2 ANQGSEA. CDR3 amino acids: CSIELNRDSYLHTF. The CDR3 nucleotides are TGCAGCATTGAACTTAACCGGGACAGTTACTTGCACACCTTC. Together with reference TRBV29-1 and TRBJ1-2, the CDR3 gives the full variable domain: SAVISQKPSRDICQRGTSLTIQCQVDSQVTMMFWYRQQPGQSLTLIATANQGSEATYESGFVIDKFPISRPNLTFSTLTVSNMSPEDSSIYLCSIELNRDSYLHTFGSGTRLTVV.

This clone has a single count. The V gene is TRBV18, the J gene TRBJ1-1, with a tentative D call TRBD1 (6 bases). V lost 2 bases and J 1 base, leaving 14 bases between the germline ends. The germline V gene has CDR1 KGHSH and CDR2 LQKENI. This CDR3 contains 16 residues. CDR3 DNA: TGTGCCAGCTCACCATTAACCCGGACAGCGAACACTGAAGCTTTCTTT. Its protein product is CASSPLTRTANTEAFF.

This clone was observed once. The V call is TRBV18, the J call TRBJ1-2, with a tentative D call TRBD1 (5 bases). Germline CDR1 reads KGHSH; CDR2 reads LQKENI. The CDR3 spans 16 residues. Trimming shortened V by 3 bases and J by 0 bases, and 14 bases separated the two germline ends. The CDR3 region is CASSPAGFEANYGYTF. For the CDR3, the DNA is TGTGCCAGCTCACCGGCAGGGTTCGAGGCTAACTATGGCTACACCTTC.

The rearrangement uses TRBV5-6 and TRBJ1-3; a possible D gene is TRBD1 (5 bases). The CDR3 length is 15 residues. Per the germline V gene, CDR1 is SGHDT and CDR2 is YYEEEE. Trimming left V 2 bases short and J 2 bases short, with 11 bases between. In DNA, the CDR3 is TGTGCCAGCAGCTTAGGGGCCCGTCCTGGAAACACCATATATTTT. Protein sequence: CASSLGARPGNTIYF.

V gene TRBV9 combines with J gene TRBJ2-2, with 9 bases aligning to TRBD2. The CDR3 is 16 amino acids. In germline, CDR1 is SGDLS, CDR2 YYNGEE. Trimming at V came to 2 bases and at J to 5 bases, leaving 7 bases not matched to a gene. The CDR3 DNA sequence: TGTGCCAGCAGCGTTTTAGCGGGAGTGGGGACCGGGGAGCTGTTTTTT. It codes for CASSVLAGVGTGELFF.

V usage is TRBV15 and J usage is TRBJ1-1; D is perhaps TRBD1 (5 bases). The CDR3 sequence is 14 residues long. V was cut by 5 bases and J by 1 base, with 11 bases left in between. Per the germline V gene, CDR1 is LNHNV and CDR2 is YYDKDF (reference sequence). DNA for the CDR3: TGTGCCACCAGCTCAAGACAGAGGAACACTGAAGCTTTCTTT. This sequence encodes CATSSRQRNTEAFF.

V is TRBV2 and J is TRBJ1-2; unclear D gene. Trimming took off 8 bases at V and 2 bases at J, with 12 bases between the two ends. CDR1 and CDR2 (germline): SNHLY, FYNNEI. The CDR3 consists of 13 residues. CDR3 sequence (DNA): TGTGCCAGCTCGGGGAGGGTGAACTATGGCTACACCTTC. This translates into CASSGRVNYGYTF.